The rows below give T cell receptor beta chains drawn from one sample of a study of T-cell reconstitution after alpha-beta-depleted transplantation in children. Via MiXCR, TCRdb re-called the PCR reads, giving one row per CDR3 protein. The repertoire has around 450,000 distinct CDR3 sequences, 8% to 11% of them found once; the top ten carry about 2.1%. The starting material was PBMCs, obtained before TCRalphabeta/CD19-depleted stem cell transplant. Receptor source: a child between 2 and 9 years old with inherited bone marrow failure, due to receive a stem cell transplant. The CDR3 runs from the conserved cysteine through the conserved F or W. Fields, in order: V gene, J gene, D gene, clone size, CDR3 protein, CDR3 DNA. D genes are given only for firm matches. Where a row states a size, it is once, few, many or the class of an expanded clone; other rows omit it.

TRBV7-9,TRBJ1-2,.,many,CASSRMGAIYGYTF,TGTGCCAGCAGCCGAATGGGGGCAATCTATGGCTACACCTTC
TRBV7-9,TRBJ1-2,.,many,CASKGSVANYGYTF,TGTGCCAGCAAAGGGTCTGTAGCTAACTATGGCTACACCTTC
TRBV4-3,TRBJ1-3,.,many,CASSQGHYSAIYF,TGCGCCAGCAGCCAAGGCCACTACTCGGCCATATATTTT
TRBV19,TRBJ2-1,TRBD1,few,CASSTDRGYYNEQFF,TGTGCCAGTAGCACCGACAGGGGGTACTACAATGAGCAGTTCTTC
TRBV27,TRBJ2-5,TRBD1,many,CASNTGGAGETQYF,TGTGCCAGCAACACAGGGGGCGCGGGGGAGACCCAGTACTTC
TRBV5-4,TRBJ2-7,TRBD1,few,CASSLVGQGAHEQYF,TGTGCCAGCAGCTTGGTTGGGCAGGGGGCCCACGAGCAGTACTTC
TRBV4-3,TRBJ2-1,TRBD2,many,CASSRVSGITHNEQFF,TGCGCCAGCAGCCGGGTTAGCGGGATAACCCACAATGAGCAGTTCTTC
TRBV6-1,TRBJ2-2,TRBD2,many,CASSLKKGLAGDTGELFF,TGTGCCAGCAGCCTTAAAAAGGGACTAGCGGGGGACACCGGGGAGCTGTTTTTT
TRBV27,TRBJ2-7,.,many,CASRTGDSSYEQYF,TGTGCCAGCAGGACCGGGGATAGCTCCTACGAGCAGTACTTC
TRBV18,TRBJ2-3,.,many,CASSPGVSDTQYF,TGTGCCAGCTCACCAGGAGTGTCGGATACGCAGTATTTT
TRBV27,TRBJ2-7,TRBD2,many,CASSYRTSGEKYF,TGTGCCAGCAGCTACCGGACTAGCGGGGAGAAGTACTTC
TRBV6-5,TRBJ1-5,TRBD1,many,CASSQQGGGVLGQPQHF,TGTGCCAGCAGCCAACAGGGGGGAGGGGTACTCGGTCAGCCCCAGCATTTT
TRBV9,TRBJ2-2,.,many,CASSVSWSGSNTGELFF,TGTGCCAGCAGCGTATCGTGGAGCGGGTCGAACACCGGGGAGCTGTTTTTT
TRBV27,TRBJ2-7,.,many,CASSLTSSYEQYF,TGTGCCAGCAGCCTGACTAGCTCCTACGAGCAGTACTTC
TRBV28,TRBJ2-7,.,many,CASTYAYEQYF,TGTGCCAGTACATATGCTTACGAGCAGTACTTC
TRBV3-1,TRBJ2-2,TRBD1,many,CASSRQGDGELFF,TGTGCCAGCAGCCGACAGGGGGACGGGGAGCTGTTTTTT
TRBV12-3/TRBV12-4,TRBJ2-3,.,many,CASSLSRQRRNTQYF,TGTGCCAGCAGTTTATCCAGACAGAGGCGGAATACGCAGTATTTT
TRBV5-6,TRBJ1-1,.,few,CASSTRDTRGTEAFF,TGTGCCAGCAGCACCCGGGACACCCGGGGCACTGAAGCTTTCTTT
TRBV27,TRBJ2-7,TRBD2,many,CASSLTLAGGTYEQYF,TGTGCCAGCAGTCTAACCCTAGCGGGAGGGACCTACGAGCAGTACTTC
TRBV5-6,TRBJ2-3,TRBD2,.,CASSLPGLAGGPGDTQYF,TGTGCCAGCAGCTTACCGGGACTAGCGGGAGGGCCGGGAGATACGCAGTATTTT
TRBV27,TRBJ2-3,.,many,CASTPAPISTDTQYF,TGTGCCAGCACCCCAGCACCGATAAGCACAGATACGCAGTATTTT
TRBV5-1,TRBJ2-5,TRBD1,.,CASSLGTGTEETQYF,TGCGCCAGCAGCTTGGGGACAGGGACCGAAGAGACCCAGTACTTC
TRBV5-6,TRBJ2-1,.,many,CASSLSVGEFNEQFF,TGTGCCAGCAGCTTGAGTGTAGGGGAGTTCAATGAGCAGTTCTTC
TRBV25-1,TRBJ2-2,.,many,CASSERSSTNTGELFF,TGTGCCAGCAGTGAAAGGAGTTCCACGAACACCGGGGAGCTGTTTTTT
TRBV19,TRBJ2-2,.,.,CASSTPSEQGFWTGELFF,TGTGCCAGTAGTACGCCCTCAGAGCAGGGGTTTTGGACCGGGGAGCTGTTTTTT
TRBV7-9,TRBJ2-5,TRBD2,many,CASSSAGTSFQETQYF,TGTGCCAGCAGCTCAGCCGGGACTAGCTTCCAAGAGACCCAGTACTTC
TRBV11-2,TRBJ2-1,TRBD2,many,CASSLERLAGVEQFF,TGTGCCAGCAGCTTAGAAAGGCTAGCGGGAGTTGAGCAGTTCTTC
TRBV5-1,TRBJ1-3,.,.,CASSLDGTLGNTIYF,TGCGCCAGCAGCTTGGACGGGACACTCGGAAACACCATATATTTT
TRBV7-8,TRBJ2-5,.,many,CASSLEALGPQETQYF,TGTGCCAGCAGCTTAGAAGCCCTGGGACCCCAAGAGACCCAGTACTTC
TRBV29-1,TRBJ2-7,.,many,CSVEDRGGYEQYF,TGCAGCGTTGAAGATCGTGGGGGCTACGAGCAGTACTTC
TRBV5-5,TRBJ2-2,.,many,CASSFNGQNTGELFF,TGTGCCAGCAGCTTTAACGGGCAGAACACCGGGGAGCTGTTTTTT
TRBV15,TRBJ1-5,TRBD1,once,CATSKDRGTNQPQHF,TGTGCCACCAGCAAAGACAGGGGTACCAATCAGCCCCAGCATTTT
TRBV19,TRBJ1-2,.,few,CASSRLRSGYTF,TGTGCCAGTAGTCGACTGCGGTCCGGCTACACCTTC
TRBV4-3,TRBJ2-2,.,many,CLSSQGVGAGELFF,TGCCTGAGCAGCCAAGGCGTGGGAGCCGGGGAGCTGTTTTTT
TRBV6-5,TRBJ2-1,.,many,CASSYLPISEQFF,TGTGCCAGCAGTTACCTTCCCATCAGCGAGCAGTTCTTC
TRBV3-1,TRBJ2-1,.,many,CASSQGVNEQFF,TGTGCCAGCAGCCAAGGGGTCAATGAGCAGTTCTTC
TRBV2,TRBJ2-7,TRBD1,many,CASSPGQGFSLEQYF,TGTGCCAGCAGTCCGGGACAGGGTTTTTCCTTGGAGCAGTACTTC
TRBV15,TRBJ2-7,TRBD1,many,CATSRGQGKYEQYF,TGTGCCACCAGCAGGGGACAGGGGAAGTACGAGCAGTACTTC
TRBV20-1,TRBJ2-1,.,many,CSASWDYREQFF,TGCAGTGCTAGTTGGGATTATAGAGAGCAGTTCTTC
TRBV5-4,TRBJ2-1,.,many,CASSPSPRGVSNEQFF,TGTGCCAGCAGCCCTTCTCCGCGGGGAGTTAGCAATGAGCAGTTCTTC
TRBV29-1,TRBJ2-2,TRBD2,many,CSVWEGTGELFF,TGCAGCGTTTGGGAGGGGACCGGGGAGCTGTTTTTT
TRBV16,TRBJ2-4,TRBD2,many,CASQASGALIQYF,TGTGCCAGCCAGGCTAGCGGAGCTCTCATTCAGTACTTC
TRBV5-1,TRBJ2-5,.,many,CASSLSPSVGGETQYF,TGCGCCAGCAGCTTGTCTCCTAGCGTGGGAGGTGAGACCCAGTACTTC
TRBV4-3,TRBJ1-3,TRBD1,many,CASSQDQWTGQGNTIYF,TGCGCCAGCAGCCAAGATCAGTGGACAGGGCAGGGAAACACCATATATTTT
TRBV11-2,TRBJ2-1,TRBD2,few,CASSLDRGSAYDEQFF,TGTGCCAGCAGCTTAGATCGCGGGAGCGCGTACGATGAGCAGTTCTTC
TRBV6-1,TRBJ1-2,.,many,CASSDWTVAYGYTF,TGTGCCAGCAGTGACTGGACCGTGGCCTATGGCTACACCTTC
TRBV4-3,TRBJ2-7,TRBD2,few,CASSQVRGLADPYEQYF,TGCGCCAGCAGCCAAGTCAGGGGACTAGCGGACCCCTACGAGCAGTACTTC
TRBV4-2,TRBJ2-1,.,many,CASSQSGPGDEQFF,TGTGCCAGCAGCCAATCTGGACCAGGCGATGAGCAGTTCTTC
TRBV7-2,TRBJ2-7,TRBD1,many,CASSLTAGTGGSEQYF,TGTGCCAGCAGCTTAACAGCCGGGACAGGGGGCTCCGAGCAGTACTTC
TRBV24-1,TRBJ2-1,.,many,CATSDLPEVKFF,TGTGCCACCAGTGATCTTCCGGAGGTGAAGTTCTTC
TRBV3-1,TRBJ2-3,TRBD2,few,CASSQEGLREARRADTQYF,TGTGCCAGCAGCCAAGAAGGGCTACGGGAGGCCCGTCGAGCAGATACGCAGTATTTT
TRBV2,TRBJ1-2,.,.,CASSPAPYGYTF,TGTGCCAGCAGCCCCGCCCCGTATGGCTACACCTTC
TRBV7-9,TRBJ2-7,.,many,CAGRSVGPPWEQYF,TGTGCCGGCAGATCAGTGGGCCCCCCGTGGGAGCAGTACTTC
TRBV3-1,TRBJ2-1,TRBD2,few,CASSPSGRIGNEQFF,TGTGCCAGCAGCCCTAGCGGGAGAATCGGCAATGAGCAGTTCTTC
TRBV2,TRBJ2-5,TRBD2,.,CASSQPRGVPAGAGETQYF,TGTGCCAGCAGCCAACCCCGGGGTGTTCCAGCGGGAGCTGGGGAGACCCAGTACTTC
TRBV5-1,TRBJ1-5,.,few,CASGYLDTSNQPQHF,TGCGCCAGCGGATATTTGGACACTAGCAATCAGCCCCAGCATTTT
TRBV30,TRBJ1-5,.,few,CAWSSRGRYSNQPQHF,TGTGCCTGGAGTTCCAGGGGACGCTATAGCAATCAGCCCCAGCATTTT
TRBV29-1,TRBJ2-1,.,many,CSVDGNEQFF,TGCAGCGTTGATGGCAATGAGCAGTTCTTC
TRBV20-1,TRBJ1-1,TRBD1,few,CSATQQGARTEAFF,TGCAGTGCTACACAACAGGGGGCGCGGACTGAAGCTTTCTTT